This T cell receptor beta chain was documented in a study of kidney transplant recipient with SARS-CoV-2 infection (dated by TCRdb to the early 2020s). This clonotype occurred many times. Its target antigen remains unknown. Per-nucleotide qualities are absent, and no much larger clonotype sits a single base away. The sample's time point label, in plain terms: pre-pandemic baseline sample and day 111 after first positive SARS-CoV-2 test. Instrument used: Illumina MiSeq. Profiling of the peripheral T cell repertoire targeted human TCRbeta genes. The study's processing was this. To account for variability over time, differences in clonotype abundance were tested using beta-binomial modelling. Expanded clonotypes were screened against the ImmuneCODE reference database of SARS-CoV-2-associated TCRs and mapped to viral genome regions. Additional repertoire analyses examined TRBV gene usage, CDR3 length, CDR3 amino acid overlap between time points, distributions of clonotype abundance, and Jaccard similarity. TCRdb took the public reads, trimmed them with fastp at Q25, ran MiXCR for clone calling and kept in-frame beta chains. Each entry is one CDR3 protein sequence, shown with its most common DNA and genes. The V and J calls reflect TCRdb's pipeline rather than the authors' work. A total of 200,000 to 250,000 distinct CDR3 sequences appear in this sample, more than 25% of them only once. Of the sample, roughly 7% is held by the ten largest clones.

The junction carries 4 bases between V and J, which are trimmed by 7 bases and 3 bases respectively. Per the germline V gene, SQVTM is the CDR1 and ANQGSEA is the CDR2. Measured from the cysteine to the phenylalanine, the CDR3 is 10 residues long. Here the CDR3 DNA is all that survives: 30 bases in frame from base 1. This receptor was identified in a young adult male patient who had COVID-19 and was a kidney transplant recipient. Following transplantation, part of the T cell population may be supplied by the graft donor rather than the patient. Material: a blood sample, obtained at baseline and on day 111 from a kidney transplant recipient. The chain joins TRBV29-1 to TRBJ2-1; too little of a D gene remains to name it. The CDR3 region reads CSAVYNEQFF. Read as DNA, the sequence is TGCAGCGCGGTCTACAATGAGCAGTTCTTC.